This TCR beta chain stems from a study of Ad26.COV2.S vaccination and SARS-CoV-2 variants. Study findings and constraints: Individuals receiving vaccine had higher spike-specific TCR breadth than placebo recipients did. Possible underestimation of total T cell responses by the TCR breadth and depth analyses was noted. Reported findings describe substantial breadth in spike-specific CD8+ and CD4+ T cell responses following vaccination. Vaccinated and placebo-treated recipients had similar non-spike TCR breadth.

On this clone itself: The target antigen is unknown.

The CDR3 length is 14 residues. Germline V gene lookup returns CDR1 SQVTM and CDR2 ANQGSEA. The V and J ends lost 6 bases and 4 bases, in that order; junction bases with no gene match: 10. Using immunoSEQ multiplex PCR, the repertoire was profiled, and TCRdb retains in-frame clones only, with some absent. The sample has approximately 400,000 clones, about 91% seen once. The sequencing used peripheral blood, collected after recovery from COVID-19. The rearrangement links TRBV29-1 to TRBJ2-3, with TRBD2 identical over 7 bases. The TCR sequence derives from a human donor who had recovered from COVID-19. As DNA, the CDR3 is TGCAGCGTCGGAGAGCGCCGGGGGGCAGATACGCAGTATTTT. Protein: CSVGERRGADTQYF.